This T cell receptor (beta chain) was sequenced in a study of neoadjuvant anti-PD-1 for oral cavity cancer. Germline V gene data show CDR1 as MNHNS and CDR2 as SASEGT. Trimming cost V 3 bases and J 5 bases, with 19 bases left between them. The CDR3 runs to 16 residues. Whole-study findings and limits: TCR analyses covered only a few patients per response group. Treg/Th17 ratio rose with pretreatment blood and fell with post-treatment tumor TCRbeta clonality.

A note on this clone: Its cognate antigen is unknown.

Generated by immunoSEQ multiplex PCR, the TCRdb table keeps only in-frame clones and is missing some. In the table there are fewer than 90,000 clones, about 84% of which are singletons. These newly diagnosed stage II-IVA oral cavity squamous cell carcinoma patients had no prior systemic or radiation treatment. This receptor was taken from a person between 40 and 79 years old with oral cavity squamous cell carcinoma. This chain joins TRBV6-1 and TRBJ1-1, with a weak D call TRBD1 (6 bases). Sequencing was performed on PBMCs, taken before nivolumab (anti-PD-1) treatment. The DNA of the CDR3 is TGTGCCAGCAGTGATAGACAACAAGGGGGGTCTACTGAAGCTTTCTTT. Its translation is CASSDRQQGGSTEAFF.